Shown below are 10 T cell receptor beta chains from a single sample sequenced in a study of T cells in Graves' hyperthyroidism and ophthalmopathy. RNA transcripts provided the source from which TCR beta CDR3 regions were amplified. With the HTBI primer set, the TCR CDR3 went through a first round of RT-PCR. TCRdb reprocessed the multiplex PCR reads with MiXCR, giving one entry per CDR3 protein. The sample yields about 720,000 distinct CDR3 sequences, around 17% seen once. Sequencing input: blood. The receptor source for this set is a young man with Graves' hyperthyroidism.

This clonotype has a count of ten or more. The rearrangement uses TRBV18 and TRBJ2-7; 9 nucleotides agree with TRBD1. CDR1 KGHSH and CDR2 LQKENI come from the germline V gene. V dropped 4 bases and J dropped 7; count of bases not matched to a gene: 5. The CDR3 sequence is 13 residues long. The CDR3 DNA reads TGTGCCAGCTCACAAGGGACAGGGCCAGAGCAGTACTTC. This sequence encodes CASSQGTGPEQYF.

The chain couples TRBV7-9 to TRBJ2-7, with D perhaps TRBD2 (6 bases). Germline CDR1 is SEHNR and CDR2 is FQNEAQ (reference sequence). Deletions cut 1 base from V and 1 base from J, with 8 bases between. The CDR3 totals 14 residues. The CDR3 reads CASSLGRESYEQYF. CDR3 bases: TGTGCCAGCAGCTTAGGGCGGGAATCCTACGAGCAGTACTTC.

This clonotype was counted many times. V usage is TRBV2 and J usage is TRBJ1-5; 7 positions agree with TRBD1. CDR3 length equals 15 residues. The germline CDR1 and CDR2 sequences are SNHLY and FYNNEI. V lost 4 bases and J lost 7; bases outside the gene matches: 10. CDR3 amino acids: CASSGGQGDGQPQHF. In nucleotides, the CDR3 is TGTGCCAGCAGTGGGGGTCAGGGGGACGGGCAGCCCCAGCATTTT.

This clonotype was detected only a few times. The V call is TRBV11-2, the J call TRBJ2-5; TRBD2 matches 9 bases. Germline V gene lookup returns CDR1 SGHAT and CDR2 FQNNGV. CDR3 length equals 15 residues. V shed 5 bases, J shed 4 bases, and the junction held 8 bases outside the gene matches. In nucleotides, the CDR3 is TGTGCCAGCAGCGCACCCGGGACTAGCCTAGAGACCCAGTACTTC. This codes for CASSAPGTSLETQYF.

This clonotype showed up many times. The rearrangement uses TRBV6-1 and TRBJ2-5; a possible D gene is TRBD1 (6 bases). The CDR3 contains 13 residues. Germline V gene lookup returns CDR1 MNHNS and CDR2 SASEGT. V lost 6 bases to trimming and J lost 2 bases, with 10 bases between them. The CDR3 sequence: CASRRTEQETQYF. The CDR3 DNA sequence: TGTGCCAGCAGACGGACAGAACAAGAGACCCAGTACTTC.

The V gene is TRBV6-1, the J gene TRBJ1-2; no firm D call. Germline values: CDR1 MNHNS, CDR2 SASEGT. There are 15 residues in the CDR3. The V and J ends lost 5 bases and 8 bases respectively, with 21 bases between them. This chain's CDR3 is CASSNSGLKTRGYTF. CDR3 coding DNA: TGTGCCAGCAGTAACTCAGGTCTTAAAACTAGGGGCTACACCTTC.

This sequence joins TRBV29-1 and TRBJ2-1; no reliable D call. The CDR3 consists of 13 residues. CDR1 is SQVTM, CDR2 ANQGSEA, per germline. With 1 base removed from V and 4 bases from J, the gap between germline ends came to 8 bases. DNA of the CDR3: TGCAGCGTTGAAGGGCAGAAATACAATGAGCAGTTCTTC. It yields the protein CSVEGQKYNEQFF.

This sequence joins TRBV4-1 and TRBJ2-7, with no clear D. The CDR3 is made up of 13 amino acids. Deletions cut 5 bases from V and 3 bases from J, with 11 bases between. Germline values: CDR1 MGHRA, CDR2 YSYEKL. CDR3 nucleotide sequence: TGCGCCAGCAGCGAGGACGGTGGCTACGAGCAGTACTTC. Its translation is CASSEDGGYEQYF.

This clonotype was recorded many times. This chain connects TRBV18 to TRBJ1-2; 10 nucleotides align to TRBD1. With 0 bases clipped from V and 6 bases from J, the junction kept 4 bases outside the gene matches. The germline CDR1 and CDR2 sequences are KGHSH and LQKENI. CDR3 length: 15 residues. The CDR3 protein is CASSPPTTGGNGYTF. The CDR3 DNA follows: TGTGCCAGCTCACCACCCACGACAGGGGGCAATGGCTACACCTTC.

This clonotype showed up just a few times. The chain joins TRBV20-1 to TRBJ2-7; the D gene is possibly TRBD1 (6 bases). The CDR3 contains 11 residues. Germline assignment: CDR1 DFQATT and CDR2 SNEGSKA (reference sequence). V dropped 6 bases and J dropped 3 bases, with 9 bases sitting between them. The CDR3 region has the DNA TGCAGTGCGTTACAGGGCTACGAGCAGTACTTC. This sequence encodes CSALQGYEQYF.